Listed below are T cell receptor beta chains from one sample, sequenced in a study of blood T cell repertoires in COVID-19. TCRdb's table, derived via immunoSEQ multiplex PCR, lists solely in-frame clones and lacks some. Of about 140,000 clones listed, roughly 89% are singletons. Sequenced material: peripheral blood. The source of these receptors is a young man with COVID-19, enrolled during active disease. CDR3s include the opening cysteine and the closing phenylalanine or tryptophan. D genes are given only for firm matches. Rows give clone size only sometimes, using once, few, many, or a class for an expanded clone.

TRBJ1-1 TRBV19 . . TGTGCCAGTAAAGTCCGGGAGCTGAACACTGAAGCTTTCTTT CASKVRELNTEAFF
TRBJ2-3 TRBV11-2 . TRBD2 TGTGCCAGCAGCTCCAGGACTAGCGGGAGTGCAGATACGCAGTATTTT CASSSRTSGSADTQYF
TRBJ1-6 TRBV6-2/TRBV6-3 . . TGTGCCAGCAGTTACCTTGATAATTCACCCCTCCACTTT CASSYLDNSPLHF
TRBJ2-5 TRBV28 . TRBD1 TGTGCCAGCAGTCCCTGGACAGGGGCCGAGGAGACCCAGTACTTC CASSPWTGAEETQYF
TRBJ2-7 TRBV7-9 . . TGTGCCAGCAGCCCAACGTTCAGGGCCTACGAGCAGTACTTC CASSPTFRAYEQYF
TRBJ1-5 TRBV6-5 . . TGTGCCAGCAGGAGAGACCGGGGAGGGCCCCAGCATTTT CASRRDRGGPQHF
TRBJ2-3 TRBV4-3 . TRBD2 TGCGCCAGCAGCCAAAGCCGACTAGCGGGAGTTACAGATACGCAGTATTTT CASSQSRLAGVTDTQYF
TRBJ2-1 TRBV10-1 once . TGCGCCAAAGGACACAGGTCCCACAATGAGCAGTTCTTC CAKGHRSHNEQFF
TRBJ2-6 TRBV6-5 . TRBD2 TGTGCCGCGGGACTAGCGGGAGTTGGGGCCAACGTCCTGACTTTC CAAGLAGVGANVLTF
TRBJ1-5 TRBV6-1 . . TGTGCCAGCAGTGAAGGGGGGGTTAATCAGCCCCAGCATTTT CASSEGGVNQPQHF
TRBJ2-7 TRBV9 . TRBD2 TGTGCCAGCAGCCCGTCTAGCGGGAGGCACTCCTACGAGCAGTACTTC CASSPSSGRHSYEQYF